These 30 T cell receptor beta chains came from one sample sequenced in a study of metastatic and nonmetastatic thyroid tumors. Every patient was untreated before thyroid surgery. TCRdb called clones again from the PCR reads with MiXCR. The table has 43,000 or so clones, approximately 4.1% seen once. The specimen sequenced was blood. These receptors came from a female donor with papillary thyroid cancer or a benign thyroid nodule (not recorded which). Some clones in this sample may be carry-over from other donors' samples.

This clone came up many times. The V and J genes are TRBV24-1 and TRBJ2-7; 9 nucleotides match TRBD1. Trimming at V came to 4 bases and at J to 4 bases, leaving 7 bases not matched to a gene. The length of the CDR3 is 15 residues. Per germline, CDR1 KGHDR and CDR2 SFDVKD. CDR3 in DNA: TGTGCCACCAGTGACCCAGGACAGGGGAAGTACGAGCAGTACTTC. This translates into CATSDPGQGKYEQYF.

The genes are TRBV5-1 and TRBJ2-2; maybe TRBD1 (6 bases). The CDR3 is 14 residues long. Germline V gives CDR1 SGHRS, CDR2 YFSETQ. V was cut by 4 bases and J by 5 bases, with 12 bases left in between. The CDR3 coding sequence is TGCGCCAGCAGCCCGAGACAGGTTACCGGGGAGCTGTTTTTT. Translating gives CASSPRQVTGELFF.

This clone was picked up a small number of times. The V call is TRBV12-3 or TRBV12-4, the J call TRBJ1-6, with no clear D. CDR3 length: 13 residues. Trimming cost V 1 base and J 10 bases, with 8 bases left between them. DNA for the CDR3: TGTGCCAGCAGTTTAGGATCTGAGTCACCCCTCCACTTT. Translating it yields CASSLGSESPLHF.

Of note for this clone: A much larger clone is a single base away; this may be a read error. The same CDR3 can be traced to other DNA sequences in this sample. The rearrangement links TRBV12-3 or TRBV12-4 to TRBJ2-5; 7 bases agree with TRBD2. V trimming: 6 bases; J trimming: 5 bases; junction bases outside the gene matches: 9. The CDR3 consists of 14 residues. The CDR3: CASSPRRRGETQYF. CDR3 DNA sequence: TGTGCCAGCAGCCCCCGTCGGCGGGGGGAGACCCAGTACTTC.

This clone has at least ten counts. Other nucleotide sequences from this sample produce the same CDR3. The CDR3 spells CASSQVRDGGYEQYF. The CDR3 DNA sequence: TGTGCCAGCAGCCAAGTTCGGGACGGCGGCTACGAGCAGTACTTC. This chain uses TRBV3-1 with TRBJ2-7; D is tentatively TRBD1 or TRBD2 (5 bases each). The CDR3 has 15 residues. CDR1 and CDR2 from the germline V gene are LGHDT and YNNKEL (reference sequence). Trimming cost V 1 base and J 3 bases, with 13 bases left between them.

This clone has more than one count but fewer than ten. The CDR3 DNA is TGTGCCAGTAGTATCCGGTGGGCGGCCTATGGCTACACCTTC. Amino acids: CASSIRWAAYGYTF. The J gene is TRBJ1-2, the V gene TRBV19; the D is unclear. Trimming removed 3 bases at V and 4 bases at J, with 12 bases between. This CDR3 is 14 amino acids long. Germline CDR1 reads LNHDA; CDR2 reads SQIVND (reference sequence).

This clone came up a few times. This CDR3 is missing its conserved last phenylalanine or tryptophan, likely due to a read error. V is TRBV7-9 and J is TRBJ2-1; the match to TRBD2 covers 7 bases. With 4 bases clipped from V and 0 bases from J, the junction kept 9 bases outside the gene matches. The CDR3 extends over 17 amino acids. Per the germline V gene, CDR1 is SEHNR and CDR2 is FQNEAQ (reference sequence). CDR3 in DNA: TGTGCCAGCAGCTCCCCAACTGGACTAGTCTCCTACAATGAGCAGTTCCTC. Its translation is CASSSPTGLVSYNEQFL.

This clone was picked up many times. The CDR3 DNA sequence: TGTGCCAGCAGCCTCACCCCTGACTACGAGCAGTACTTC. It yields the protein CASSLTPDYEQYF. The chain is built from TRBV7-8 and TRBJ2-7; D is ambiguous. The V gene's germline CDR1 is SGHVS and CDR2 FQNEAQ. Trimming removed 5 bases at V and 3 bases at J, with 11 bases between. The CDR3 consists of 13 residues.

The table lists this clone with many counts. The chain combines TRBV6-1 with TRBJ2-1; 8 nucleotides agree with TRBD2. This CDR3 has 15 residues. Germline CDR1 reads MNHNS; CDR2 reads SASEGT. The trim removed 6 bases at V and 5 bases at J, leaving 9 bases unmatched. In nucleotides, the CDR3 is TGTGCCAGCAGCCACCTGAGCGGGAGTCACAATGAGCAGTTCTTC. This codes for CASSHLSGSHNEQFF.

This clone was counted ten times or more. The chain employs TRBV11-3 and TRBJ1-2; 7 nucleotides agree with TRBD1. This CDR3 has 16 residues. Unmatched junction bases numbered 17, after V lost 6 bases and J lost 7 bases. CDR1 and CDR2 (germline): SGHNT, YENEEA. As DNA, the CDR3 is TGTGCCAGCAGTACAGGGGAGAGTGGGAGGAGTGGTGGCTACACCTTC. This translates into CASSTGESGRSGGYTF.

This clone was observed a handful of times. This chain links TRBV11-2 with TRBJ1-2, with 7 bases lining up with TRBD1. CDR3 length equals 13 residues. The V segment lost 4 bases and the J segment 2 bases; nucleotides outside the gene matches: 1. CDR1 is SGHAT, CDR2 FQNNGV, per germline. The CDR3 bases are TGTGCCAGCAGCTGGGACAGCAACTATGGCTACACCTTC. Residues: CASSWDSNYGYTF.

This clone was detected ten times or more. The CDR3: CASSPPGQGKGYTF. In DNA, the CDR3 is TGTGCCAGCTCACCACCGGGACAGGGGAAAGGCTACACCTTC. The chain employs TRBV18 and TRBJ1-2, with 10 bases lining up with TRBD1. CDR3 size: 14 residues. Per germline, CDR1 KGHSH and CDR2 LQKENI. Losses at the gene ends were 0 bases for V and 8 bases for J; bases not matched to a gene: 3. The full variable domain, rest sourced from reference TRBV18 and TRBJ1-2, is NAGVMQNPRHLVRRRGQEARLRCSPMKGHSHVYWYRQLPEEGLKFMVYLQKENIIDESGMPKERFSAEFPKEGPSILRIQQVVRGDSAAYFCASSPPGQGKGYTFGSGTRLTVV.

A word on this clone: This may come from a read error, since a much larger clone is one base off. This chain links TRBV12-3 or TRBV12-4 with TRBJ1-2; 7 bases match TRBD1. The J segment lost 12 bases and the V segment lost 4 bases, leaving 14 bases of the junction unmatched. The CDR3 totals 14 residues. In DNA form, the CDR3 reads TGTGCCAGCAGTTCGGGAGGGGGCTGGAATGACCACACCTTC. This encodes CASSSGGGWNDHTF.

At least ten counts were recorded for this clone. This chain joins TRBV19 and TRBJ2-5, with TRBD1 identical over 7 bases. V was pared by 2 bases and J by 2 bases, with 11 bases of the junction left unmatched. The germline gives CDR1 LNHDA, CDR2 SQIVND (reference sequence). The CDR3 totals 17 residues. CDR3 sequence: CASSITDRVIGQETQYF. CDR3 nucleotide sequence: TGTGCCAGTAGTATAACCGACAGGGTCATTGGGCAAGAGACCCAGTACTTC.

This clone showed up just a few times. The V gene is TRBV12-3 or TRBV12-4, the J gene TRBJ2-6; possibly TRBD1 for D (6 bases). Trimming pared 4 bases from V and 8 bases from J, leaving 18 bases between. CDR3 length equals 16 residues. CDR3 loop: CASSSLPGAVSNVLTF. The CDR3 DNA is TGTGCCAGCAGTTCCCTTCCAGGGGCGGTGTCCAACGTCCTGACTTTC.

With regard to this clone: Mismatch with germline at one junction end may stem from a read error. Other DNA sequences in this sample translate to the same CDR3. The chain carries TRBV19 and TRBJ2-2, with D possibly being TRBD2 (5 bases). Germline V gives CDR1 LNHDA, CDR2 SQIVND (reference sequence). The CDR3 runs to 14 residues. Here the CDR3 reads CASSLTPGTGELFF. DNA of the CDR3: TGTGCCAGTAGTTTGACCCCGGGAACCGGTGAGCTGTTTTTT.

A few counts support this clone. DNA of the CDR3: TGTGCCAGCAGTCCGGCGGGACAGTCCTACGAGCAGTACTTC. It is translated as CASSPAGQSYEQYF. This sequence joins TRBV28 and TRBJ2-7, with a tentative D call TRBD1 (7 bases). Per the germline V gene, CDR1 is MDHEN and CDR2 is SYDVKM. CDR3 length equals 14 residues. Deletions cut 5 bases from V and 1 base from J, with 12 bases between.

This clone occurred many times. The chain combines TRBV20-1 with TRBJ2-5; D perhaps matches TRBD2 (7 bases). This CDR3 has 15 residues. The V and J ends lost 4 bases and 3 bases respectively, with 18 bases between them. Germline values: CDR1 DFQATT, CDR2 SNEGSKA (reference sequence). CDR3 bases: TGCAGTGCTAATCCCTGGGGGCGGGAGAAAGAGACCCAGTACTTC. This translates into CSANPWGREKETQYF.

The CDR3 sequence: CASRERGLGTRNTIYF. The CDR3 nucleotides read TGTGCCAGCAGGGAGAGGGGACTCGGGACCCGAAACACCATATATTTT. The rearrangement links TRBV6-1 to TRBJ1-3, with a tentative D call TRBD1 (5 bases). Trimming left V 6 bases short and J 5 bases short, with 20 bases between. The CDR3 covers 16 residues. CDR1 and CDR2 (germline): MNHNS, SASEGT.

On this clone itself: One end of the junction fails to match germline, which may point to a read error. The rearrangement uses TRBV5-1 and TRBJ2-2; D tentatively reads TRBD1 or TRBD2 (5 bases each). Germline V gene sequence: CDR1 SGHRS, CDR2 YFSETQ. The CDR3 runs 14 residues. The CDR3 nucleotides read TGTGCCAGCAGCTTAACCGGGACCACCGGGGAGCTGTTTTTT. Residues: CASSLTGTTGELFF.

This clone came up many times. This chain uses TRBV7-9 with TRBJ2-1, with D possibly being TRBD2 (6 bases). V was cut by 2 bases and J by 1 base, with 9 bases left in between. The germline V gene encodes CDR1 SEHNR and CDR2 FQNEAQ (reference sequence). There are 15 residues in the CDR3. For the CDR3, the DNA is TGTGCCAGCAGCTTATCGGGAGTTTCCTACAATGAGCAGTTCTTC. It yields the protein CASSLSGVSYNEQFF.

The table lists this clone with many counts. A much larger clone lies one base from this, so it may be a read error. Other nucleotide sequences from this sample produce the same CDR3. CDR3 coding DNA: TGCAGTGCTAGCAGCGGGATGGCCTACAATGAACAGTTCTTC. Translating gives CSASSGMAYNEQFF. The chain carries TRBV20-1 and TRBJ2-1; 7 positions agree with TRBD2. The CDR3 is 14 residues long. Germline CDR1 reads DFQATT; CDR2 reads SNEGSKA (reference sequence).

This clone has ten or more counts. The V gene is TRBV10-3, the J gene TRBJ2-5; 8 nucleotides line up with TRBD1. The CDR3 is made up of 13 amino acids. J gave up 0 bases and V 6 bases, and 0 bases lay outside the gene matches. The germline gives CDR1 ENHRY, CDR2 SYGVKD. The CDR3 DNA reads TGTGCCATCAGGGACAGGGACCAAGAGACCCAGTACTTC. Amino acids: CAIRDRDQETQYF.

This clone was detected ten times or more. The J gene is TRBJ2-3, the V gene TRBV7-3; the match to TRBD2 covers 12 bases. V lost 5 bases and J lost 4; bases outside the gene matches: 4. This CDR3 spans 15 amino acids. Germline V gives CDR1 SGHTA, CDR2 FQGTGA. This chain's CDR3 is CASSPRLAGADTQYF. The CDR3, as DNA: TGTGCCAGCAGCCCCCGACTAGCGGGAGCAGATACGCAGTATTTT.

This clone was picked up many times. This chain links TRBV30 with TRBJ2-1, with D possibly matching TRBD2 (5 bases). The CDR3 has 13 amino acids. Trimming left V 4 bases short and J 7 bases short, with 14 bases between. CDR1 and CDR2 (germline): GTSNPN, SVGIG (reference sequence). Here the CDR3 reads CAWTYLGENEQFF. The CDR3 DNA reads TGTGCCTGGACTTACCTGGGAGAAAATGAGCAGTTCTTC. The full variable domain, in which reference TRBV30 and TRBJ2-1 provide the parts outside the CDR3, is SQTIHQWPATLVQPVGSPLSLECTVEGTSNPNLYWYRQAAGRGLQLLFYSVGIGQISSEVPQNLSASRPQDRQFILSSKKLLLSDSGFYLCAWTYLGENEQFFGPGTRLTVL.

V gene TRBV6-1 combines with J gene TRBJ2-2; 10 nucleotides line up with TRBD1. CDR3 length: 15 residues. V shed 8 bases, J shed 6 bases, and the junction held 9 bases outside the gene matches. Germline V gene sequence: CDR1 MNHNS, CDR2 SASEGT. CDR3 bases: TGTGCCAGCGGGGTCGTAGGACAGGGGGCCGGGGAGCTGTTTTTT. It codes for CASGVVGQGAGELFF.

There are many counts of this clone. The chain links TRBV10-2 to TRBJ1-1, with D hard to call. CDR1 and CDR2 (germline): WSHSY, SAAADI. This CDR3 has 12 amino acids. V lost 8 bases and J lost 1, with 8 bases in between. The CDR3 nucleotides are TGCGCCAGCCGGGCGAGGAACACTGAAGCTTTCTTT. Protein product: CASRARNTEAFF.

This clone showed up many times. V is TRBV6-4 and J is TRBJ2-7; 7 nucleotides match TRBD2. This CDR3 is 16 amino acids long. Germline V CDR1 and CDR2: MRHNA, SNTAGT. V was clipped by 2 bases and J by 3 bases; unmatched bases: 10. This CDR3 reads CASSDALASGCYEQYF. For the CDR3, the DNA is TGTGCCAGCAGTGACGCCCTGGCTAGCGGATGCTACGAGCAGTACTTC.

This clone is judged medium-sized. Within the sample, other DNA sequences also encode this same CDR3. The chain couples TRBV20-1 to TRBJ2-5; 9 bases fit TRBD2. J was trimmed by 3 bases and V by 0 bases; bases with no gene match: 5. Germline V CDR1 and CDR2: DFQATT, SNEGSKA (reference sequence). The CDR3 runs to 15 residues. The CDR3 DNA follows: TGCAGTGCTAGAGATCTTAGACTAGCGGAAGAGACCCAGTACTTC. Translating gives CSARDLRLAEETQYF.

Ten or more counts support this clone. V and J are TRBV3-1 and TRBJ1-2, with D unresolved. The CDR3 loop spans 13 amino acids. The germline V and J ends were trimmed by 2 bases and 4 bases, with 8 bases remaining between them. Germline CDR1 and CDR2: LGHDT and YNNKEL (reference sequence). CDR3 sequence: CASSQRVAYGYTF. The CDR3 bases are TGTGCCAGCAGCCAACGGGTGGCCTATGGCTACACCTTC. Full variable domain (outside the CDR3, taken from reference TRBV3-1 and TRBJ1-2): DTAVSQTPKYLVTQMGNDKSIKCEQNLGHDTMYWYKQDSKKFLKIMFSYNNKELIINETVPNRFSPKSPDKAHLNLHINSLELGDSAVYFCASSQRVAYGYTFGSGTRLTVV.